The TCR beta chain described here comes from a study of T cells in tuberculosis. The wider study: The T cells targeted glucose monomycolate, a mycobacterial lipid, via CD1B. Findings and limits, study-wide: The stringent gate may have excluded weak CD1B-GMM tetramer binders.

CDR1 is SEHNR, CDR2 FQNEAQ, per germline (reference sequence). The CDR3 spans 14 residues. The V end was cut by 5 bases, the J end by 1 base, with 9 bases between. TCR-alpha and TCR-beta chains were sequenced unpaired. TCRdb's copy holds only in-frame clones and misses some; the assay was immunoSEQ multiplex PCR. The top ten clones hold around a fifth of a sample with 50,000 or so clones, 70% to 90% of them seen once. Sorting used thawed, overnight-rested PBMC stained with anti-CD3, a viability dye and GMM-loaded CD1B tetramer. CD1B tetramers were loaded with Rhodococcus equi-derived C32 glucose monomycolate. Tetramer-sorted PBMC had been CD14 monocyte-depleted before freezing.

The rearrangement uses TRBV7-9 and TRBJ2-1, with D perhaps matching TRBD2 (5 bases). The sample was CD1b-GMM tetramer-negative cells sorted from PBMCs. The receptor comes from an adult woman with latent tuberculosis. CDR3 DNA: TGTGCCAGCAGCCCTTCGGGGTCCTACAATGAGCAGTTCTTC. Encoded protein: CASSPSGSYNEQFF.